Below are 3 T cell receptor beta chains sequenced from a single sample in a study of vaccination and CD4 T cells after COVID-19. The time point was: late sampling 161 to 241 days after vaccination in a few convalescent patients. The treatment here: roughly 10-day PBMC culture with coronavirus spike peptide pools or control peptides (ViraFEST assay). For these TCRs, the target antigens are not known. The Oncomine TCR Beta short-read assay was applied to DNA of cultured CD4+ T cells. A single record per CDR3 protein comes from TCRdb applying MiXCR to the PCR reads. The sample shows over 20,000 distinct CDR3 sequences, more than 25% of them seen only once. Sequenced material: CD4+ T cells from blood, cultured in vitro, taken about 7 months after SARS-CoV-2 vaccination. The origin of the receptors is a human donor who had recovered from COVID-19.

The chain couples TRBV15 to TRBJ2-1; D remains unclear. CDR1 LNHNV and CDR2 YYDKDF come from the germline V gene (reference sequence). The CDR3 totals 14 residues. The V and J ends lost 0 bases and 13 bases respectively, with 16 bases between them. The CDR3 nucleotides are TGTGCCACCAGCAGAGACATATCGGAGTTTCGTCAGTTCTTC. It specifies CATSRDISEFRQFF. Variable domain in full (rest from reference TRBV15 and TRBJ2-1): DAMVIQNPRYQVTQFGKPVTLSCSQTLNHNVMYWYQQKSSQAPKLLFHYYDKDFNNEADTPDNFQSRRPNTSFCFLDIRSPGLGDTAMYLCATSRDISEFRQFFGPGTRLTVL.

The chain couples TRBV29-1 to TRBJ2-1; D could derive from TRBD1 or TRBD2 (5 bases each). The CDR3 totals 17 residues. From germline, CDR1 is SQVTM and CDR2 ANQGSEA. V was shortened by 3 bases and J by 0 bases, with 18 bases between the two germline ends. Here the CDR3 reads CSVDVDKSSNSYNEQFF. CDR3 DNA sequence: TGCAGCGTTGATGTGGACAAGTCTAGCAACTCCTACAATGAGCAGTTCTTC.

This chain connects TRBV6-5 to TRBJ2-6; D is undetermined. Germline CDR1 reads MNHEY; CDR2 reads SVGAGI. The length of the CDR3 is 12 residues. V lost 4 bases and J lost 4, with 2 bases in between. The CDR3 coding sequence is TGTGCCAGCAGTTCCGGGGCCAACGTCCTGACTTTC. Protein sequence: CASSSGANVLTF.